This is a list of T cell receptor beta chains from one sample in a study of CD8 T cells in ankylosing spondylitis. TCRdb recomputed calls from the 5' RACE reads with MiXCR, one row per CDR3 protein. Among about 200,000 distinct CDR3 sequences, under 30% were seen once, and the ten largest hold approximately 6.6%. The sample comprised blood, either unsorted or a sorted T cell fraction (not recorded which). Every receptor here comes from a male donor with ankylosing spondylitis or in good health (not recorded which). The CDR3 runs from the conserved cysteine through the conserved F or W. The order of the fields is D gene, V gene, clone size, J gene, CDR3 protein, CDR3 DNA. The D gene is left open where the match is weak. Where a row states a size, it is once, few, many or the class of an expanded clone; other rows omit it.

D: .
V: TRBV20-1
size: .
J: TRBJ2-7
CDR3: CSLSQGNEQYF
DNA: TGCAGTCTATCACAGGGCAACGAGCAGTACTTC

D: .
V: TRBV29-1
size: many
J: TRBJ2-3
CDR3: CSVDTRGDTQYF
DNA: TGCAGCGTTGATACCAGGGGAGATACGCAGTATTTT

D: .
V: TRBV20-1
size: many
J: TRBJ2-4
CDR3: CSADYGGGNIQYF
DNA: TGCAGTGCGGATTATGGAGGGGGTAACATTCAGTACTTC

D: .
V: TRBV29-1
size: many
J: TRBJ2-5
CDR3: CSVEEGGRETQYF
DNA: TGCAGCGTTGAAGAGGGCGGGCGAGAGACCCAGTACTTC

D: TRBD1
V: TRBV20-1
size: .
J: TRBJ2-1
CDR3: CSARGPGTAPSYNEQFF
DNA: TGCAGTGCTAGAGGCCCCGGGACAGCACCCTCCTACAATGAGCAGTTCTTC

D: .
V: TRBV5-1
size: many
J: TRBJ1-1
CDR3: CASSSGGTEAFF
DNA: TGCGCCAGCAGCTCGGGTGGGACTGAAGCTTTCTTT

D: .
V: TRBV29-1
size: many
J: TRBJ2-3
CDR3: CSVEEGTGGTDTQYF
DNA: TGCAGCGTTGAAGAGGGGACTGGAGGCACAGATACGCAGTATTTT

D: TRBD1
V: TRBV12-3/TRBV12-4
size: few
J: TRBJ2-1
CDR3: CASSPNTGTGRSYNEQFF
DNA: TGTGCCAGCAGTCCTAACACCGGGACAGGGAGGTCCTACAATGAGCAGTTCTTC

D: .
V: TRBV5-1
size: .
J: TRBJ1-1
CDR3: CASSLLGRMNTEAFF
DNA: TGCGCCAGCAGCTTGTTGGGACGAATGAACACTGAAGCTTTCTTT

D: TRBD2
V: TRBV20-1
size: few
J: TRBJ2-3
CDR3: CSEQKSSGSGTQYF
DNA: TGCAGTGAGCAGAAATCTAGCGGGAGCGGTACGCAGTATTTT

D: TRBD1
V: TRBV7-6
size: few
J: TRBJ2-7
CDR3: CASSSGQGREQYF
DNA: TGTGCCAGCAGCTCAGGACAGGGCCGCGAGCAGTACTTC

D: .
V: TRBV29-1
size: .
J: TRBJ2-5
CDR3: CSVEFYSLYQETQYF
DNA: TGCAGCGTTGAGTTCTACAGTTTGTACCAAGAGACCCAGTACTTC

D: TRBD2
V: TRBV10-3
size: few
J: TRBJ2-7
CDR3: CAISGLAGGEQYF
DNA: TGTGCCATCAGTGGGCTAGCGGGAGGGGAGCAGTACTTC